One and the same sample provided the 17 T cell receptor beta chains below, sequenced in a study of naive and memory T cell subsets. The beta constant-region primer was an equimolar mix of two oligonucleotides covering TRBC1 and TRBC2. TCRdb used MiXCR to reprocess the UMI-ligation and nested PCR reads, holding one entry per CDR3 protein. Counted here are some 85,000 distinct CDR3 sequences, 10% to 15% occurring once; the ten biggest clones make up 0.9% to 0.95%. Source material: central memory CD4+ T cells from blood. The source is a human donor in good health.

The V gene is TRBV7-3, the J gene TRBJ2-1; unclear D gene. The V end was cut by 3 bases, the J end by 7 bases, with 10 bases between. The CDR3 spans 13 residues. Germline CDR1 SGHTA, CDR2 FQGTGA. In DNA form, the CDR3 reads TGTGCCAGCAGCTTCGGTCACAGTAATGAGCAGTTCTTC. Translated: CASSFGHSNEQFF.

This clonotype was recorded at least ten times. The V call is TRBV28, the J call TRBJ2-5; D is ambiguous. Between the trimmed V and J ends, which lost 2 bases and 5 bases, there was a span of 6 bases. There are 12 residues in the CDR3. Germline assignment: CDR1 MDHEN and CDR2 SYDVKM. The CDR3 here is CASSLKSETQYF. CDR3 DNA sequence: TGTGCCAGCAGTTTAAAGTCGGAGACCCAGTACTTC.

This clonotype was counted between two and nine times. The rearrangement links TRBV30 to TRBJ1-1; D ambiguous. The CDR3 has 11 amino acids. Trimming removed 5 bases from V and 0 bases from J, with 4 bases in between. Germline values: CDR1 GTSNPN, CDR2 SVGIG (reference sequence). In DNA form, the CDR3 reads TGTGCCTGGGGGATGAACACTGAAGCTTTCTTT. Translating it yields CAWGMNTEAFF. Full variable domain (remainder filled in from reference TRBV30 and TRBJ1-1): SQTIHQWPATLVQPVGSPLSLECTVEGTSNPNLYWYRQAAGRGLQLLFYSVGIGQISSEVPQNLSASRPQDRQFILSSKKLLLSDSGFYLCAWGMNTEAFFGQGTRLTVV.

This clonotype was observed many times. The chain uses TRBV20-1 and TRBJ1-2; TRBD1 matches 7 bases. V was clipped by 6 bases and J by 4 bases; unmatched bases: 8. There are 13 residues in the CDR3. The germline gives CDR1 DFQATT, CDR2 SNEGSKA (reference sequence). The CDR3 loop reads CSASQGSSYGYTF. In DNA, the CDR3 is TGCAGTGCATCACAGGGGAGTTCCTATGGCTACACCTTC.

The chain uses TRBV10-3 and TRBJ1-2; TRBD1 agrees at 7 bases. Germline values: CDR1 ENHRY, CDR2 SYGVKD. With 7 bases clipped from V and 2 bases from J, the junction kept 4 bases outside the gene matches. The CDR3 extends over 13 amino acids. CDR3 loop: CAINPGQNYGYTF. The CDR3 bases are TGTGCCATCAACCCGGGACAGAACTATGGCTACACCTTC.

This clonotype appeared once. V usage is TRBV2 and J usage is TRBJ1-2, with D maybe TRBD1 (6 bases). V lost 1 base and J 2 bases, leaving 14 bases between the germline ends. The CDR3 contains 16 residues. Germline-derived CDR1 and CDR2 are SNHLY and FYNNEI. The CDR3 DNA follows: TGTGCCAGCAGTGAAGTTCCGGGGGGCAGGAACTATGGCTACACCTTC. It yields the protein CASSEVPGGRNYGYTF.

The V gene is TRBV7-9, the J gene TRBJ2-2; the match to TRBD2 covers 9 bases. V gave up 5 bases and J gave up 4 bases; unmatched junction bases: 5. Looked up from germline, CDR1 is SEHNR and CDR2 is FQNEAQ (reference sequence). This CDR3 region has 15 residues. The CDR3 nucleotides are TGTGCCAGCAGCCCGGGACTAGCAGTCACCGGGGAGCTGTTTTTT. Protein sequence: CASSPGLAVTGELFF.

This clonotype came up a few times. This chain joins TRBV2 and TRBJ1-5; D not resolved. This CDR3 comprises 12 residues. The V gene's germline CDR1 is SNHLY and CDR2 FYNNEI. Trimming removed 0 bases from V and 7 bases from J, with 4 bases in between. The CDR3 loop is CASSEAGQPQHF. The CDR3 bases are TGTGCCAGCAGTGAAGCGGGCCAGCCCCAGCATTTT.

This clonotype was seen at least ten times. The junction shows a germline mismatch at one end, possibly a read error. This chain connects TRBV20-1 to TRBJ2-2; D may correspond to TRBD1 or TRBD2 (5 bases each). This CDR3 is built from 16 residues. The V gene's germline CDR1 is DFQATT and CDR2 SNEGSKA (reference sequence). The CDR3 sequence is CSARGVRVGATGKLFF. CDR3 sequence (DNA): TGCAGTGCTAGAGGTGTTCGTGTTGGGGCTACCGGGAAGCTGTTTTTT.

This clonotype was seen only a few times. This rearrangement joins TRBV6-1 to TRBJ1-5; 8 bases map to TRBD1. The length of the CDR3 is 14 residues. The germline V gene encodes CDR1 MNHNS and CDR2 SASEGT. V was pared by 6 bases and J by 6 bases, with 7 bases of the junction left unmatched. CDR3 sequence (DNA): TGTGCCAGCAGCACTCAGGGGGCGGGTCAGCCCCAGCATTTT. It encodes CASSTQGAGQPQHF.

This clonotype was observed a handful of times. This chain uses TRBV9 with TRBJ1-1, with D possibly TRBD1 on 5 matching bases. Per germline, CDR1 SGDLS and CDR2 YYNGEE. V lost 4 bases and J lost 1, with 11 bases in between. This CDR3 is 14 amino acids long. The CDR3 loop reads CASSRGGGNTEAFF. DNA of the CDR3: TGTGCCAGCAGCAGGGGCGGGGGGAACACTGAAGCTTTCTTT.

This clonotype has only a few counts. The J gene is TRBJ2-7, the V gene TRBV5-1, with D perhaps assigned TRBD1 or TRBD2 (5 bases each). V was clipped by 4 bases and J by 2 bases, with 16 bases between them. Germline V gives CDR1 SGHRS, CDR2 YFSETQ. This CDR3 is 15 amino acids long. DNA of the CDR3: TGCGCCAGCAGCATGGTCTCCGGGGCCACCTACGAGCAGTACTTC. This encodes CASSMVSGATYEQYF. The whole variable domain, filled in from reference TRBV5-1 and TRBJ2-7, reads KAGVTQTPRYLIKTRGQQVTLSCSPISGHRSVSWYQQTPGQGLQFLFEYFSETQRNKGNFPGRFSGRQFSNSRSEMNVSTLELGDSALYLCASSMVSGATYEQYFGPGTRLTVT.

The sample holds a few counts of this clonotype. Germline and junction disagree at one end, which may indicate a read error. This CDR3 reads CATSIITGTPGNGQFF. In DNA form, the CDR3 reads TGTGCCACCAGCATAATAACCGGGACCCCGGGGAATGGGCAGTTCTTC. This rearrangement joins TRBV15 to TRBJ2-1; either TRBD1 or TRBD2 may supply D (5 bases each). Germline assignment: CDR1 LNHNV and CDR2 YYDKDF (reference sequence). This CDR3 contains 16 residues.

This rearrangement joins TRBV6-1 to TRBJ1-2; D call uncertain. The CDR3 length is 14 residues. Germline V lookup: CDR1 MNHNS, CDR2 SASEGT. Between the trimmed V and J ends, which lost 5 bases and 3 bases, there was a span of 13 bases. The CDR3 region has the DNA TGTGCCAGCAGTCTGACTGCGACCCACTATGGCTACACCTTC. Residues: CASSLTATHYGYTF.

This clonotype appeared a few times. The chain combines TRBV12-3 or TRBV12-4 with TRBJ1-1, with D unresolved. V was clipped by 2 bases and J by 6 bases, with 16 bases between them. The CDR3 has 15 amino acids. CDR3 bases: TGTGCCAGCAGTTTAAAATTGAGCCCTGGGCCTGAAGCTTTCTTT. Protein: CASSLKLSPGPEAFF.

The rearrangement uses TRBV4-3 and TRBJ2-3, with D perhaps being TRBD1 or TRBD2 (5 bases each). The germline V gene encodes CDR1 LGHNA and CDR2 YSLEER. This CDR3 region has 12 residues. The germline V and J ends were trimmed by 3 bases and 4 bases, with 5 bases remaining between them. CDR3 amino acids: CASSQGADTQYF. CDR3 in DNA: TGCGCCAGCAGCCAGGGGGCAGATACGCAGTATTTT.

The rearrangement joins TRBV20-1 to TRBJ1-5; 8 bases match TRBD1. With 3 bases clipped from V and 7 bases from J, the junction kept 8 bases outside the gene matches. Germline CDR1 DFQATT, CDR2 SNEGSKA (reference sequence). There are 14 residues in the CDR3. For the CDR3, the DNA is TGCAGTGCTAGTGAGGACAGGGAATGGCAGCCCCAGCATTTT. Amino acids: CSASEDREWQPQHF.